This T cell receptor beta chain was sequenced for a study of shared clonotypes between healthy human individuals. J lost 5 bases, V lost 4 bases, and 11 bases had no gene match. The CDR3 is 16 residues long. The germline CDR1 and CDR2 sequences are SGHRS and YFSETQ. Profiling relied on immunoSEQ multiplex PCR, and the TCRdb table lists in-frame clones only, not all of them. This table holds around 2,000,000 clones, about 94% found once. CD45RO-negative CD8 cells positively selected for CCR7 made up the naive population, which excluded terminally differentiated effector memory CD45RA+ cells. This clonotype was sampled from a man between 18 and 35 years old in good health. The material sequenced was naive CD8+ T cells sorted from blood. The chain is built from TRBV5-1 and TRBJ2-5; 10 bases line up with TRBD1. The CDR3 is CASSALGTGASETQYF. The CDR3 region has the DNA TGCGCCAGCAGCGCCTTAGGGACAGGGGCCTCGGAGACCCAGTACTTC.